This TCR beta chain came from a study of blood T cell repertoires in COVID-19. Overall study: Both acute and convalescent COVID-19 samples were obtained from the United States, Italy and Spain. Sources were T cells, B-cell-depleted T cells, or PBMCs; the material itself was cDNA or gDNA.

In the study's own analysis: For nucleated cells, counts were estimated from reference gene primer amplification. Only in-frame clones appear in the TCRdb table, and some are missing; sequencing was by immunoSEQ multiplex PCR. V, J and clone size derive from that table, while D and trimming were established from the DNA sequence. The sample records roughly 240,000 clones, 75% to 90% being singletons. Trimming cost V 5 bases and J 3 bases; bases outside gene matches: 10. CDR3 length: 18 amino acids. Germline V gene sequence: CDR1 SGHVS, CDR2 FNYEAQ. Sequenced input: peripheral blood. V is TRBV7-6 and J is TRBJ2-7; 16 positions match TRBD2. The source of this sequence is a man aged 55 to 70 who had recovered from COVID-19. The CDR3 reads CASSPGLAGGPSSYEQYF. The CDR3, as DNA: TGTGCCAGCAGCCCGGGACTAGCGGGAGGGCCGTCAAGCTACGAGCAGTACTTC.